The entry that follows covers one TCR beta chain sequence. As yet, its antigen is unknown. The sample belongs to a study of cytomegalovirus exposure and HLA in healthy donors. Overall study findings and caveats: There were some public TCRs occurring in many donors, but most TCR sequences were rare. Researchers catalogued under 200 TCR beta chains as cytomegalovirus-associated. In the approximately 130 validation repertoires, a later analysis found that first-cohort TCR clusters tended to co-occur.

The germline CDR1 and CDR2 sequences are MNHEY and SVGAGI. Unmatched junction bases numbered 3, after V lost 4 bases and J lost 6 bases. The CDR3 consists of 14 residues. The data were produced by immunoSEQ multiplex PCR, yet TCRdb's version contains in-frame clones alone and is incomplete. This table has 75,000 to 100,000 clones, 96% appearing once. It was the roughly 110-subject validation cohort, separate from the approximately 700-subject first cohort, to which the donors belonged. V and J are TRBV6-5 and TRBJ2-2; 9 nucleotides line up with TRBD1. The specimen sequenced was PBMCs. The clonotype comes from a man between 18 and 29 years old in good health and CMV-seronegative. CDR3 residues: CASSWDREAGELFF. Written as DNA, the CDR3 is TGTGCCAGCAGTTGGGACAGGGAGGCCGGGGAGCTGTTTTTT.